This T cell receptor (beta chain) was captured by sequencing in a study of cytomegalovirus exposure and HLA in healthy donors. In the study overall: Unique TCRs from HLA-typed donors, about 85 million of them, were held in an early data release.

The CDR3 covers 13 residues. CDR1 is SQVTM and CDR2 is ANQGSEA in the germline V gene. V was trimmed by 7 bases and J by 3 bases, leaving 14 bases between them. A note on this clone: Its antigen is still unknown.

Primers: 60 Vbeta forward and 13 Jbeta reverse. Using immunoSEQ multiplex PCR, the repertoire was profiled, and TCRdb retains in-frame clones only, with some absent. Of approximately 69,000 clones in the sample, about 78% are singletons; the top ten hold over 2.5%. Study conclusions and caveats: Later analysis demonstrated an association between a missense DCLRE1C variant and TCR beta V- and J-gene trimming.

This chain uses TRBV29-1 with TRBJ2-3, with a possible D match to TRBD2 (7 bases). The sample consisted of PBMCs. This TCR came from a man aged 18 to 30 in good health and CMV-seronegative. The DNA of the CDR3 is TGCAGCGGCAGGAGGGGGGGGACAGATACGCAGTATTTT. Translated: CSGRRGGTDTQYF.